This T cell receptor (beta chain) was sequenced in a study of regulatory T cells in long-lasting Graves disease (dated by TCRdb to the early 2020s). Broadly, across the study: To count as having persistent Graves' disease, a patient had to have received antithyroid drug treatment for over 5 years with TSH receptor autoantibodies remaining persistently positive. Peripheral blood TCR sequencing and RNA sequencing compared persistent Graves' disease patients with newly diagnosed Graves' disease patients. A total of some 35 samples underwent TCR sequencing, from about 13 patients with persistent Graves' disease and around 20 patients with newly diagnosed Graves' disease. The study was conducted in China and was registered as a clinical trial. Persistent Graves' disease patients in the clinical cohort had taken antithyroid drugs for approximately 9.5 years on average.

The sample's time point, from its label and the paper: persistent/refractory GD, antithyroid drugs over 5 years with positive TRAb. For both TCR sequencing and RNA sequencing, RNA was extracted from PBMCs using TRIzol. Graves' disease was diagnosed according to American Thyroid Association guidelines. Patients were recruited from an endocrinology department in Xi'an, China. Each patient gave about 10 milliliters of peripheral blood, collected in an EDTA anticoagulant tube. Ficoll Paque Plus density gradient separation was used to isolate PBMCs, and no additional T cell sorting was done. An Agilent 2100 Bioanalyzer and agarose gel were used to check RNA quality, and a NanoDrop 2000 was used to measure RNA concentration. This clonotype was counted only a few times. This receptor's antigen is unknown. Base qualities were left out, and no much larger clone turns up one base away. Points the paper makes about the study in general: Peripheral blood alone was examined, since thyroid tissue, which constituted the primary lesion, could not be accessed. Persistent Graves' disease patients showed lower TCR Shannon entropy and fewer highly expanded clones than newly diagnosed patients, suggesting clonal expansion. Persistent disease showed preferential use of TRBV28, TRBJ1-2 and TRBJ2-5, whereas newly diagnosed disease favored TRBV20-1 and TRBJ2-1. The authors acknowledged the small sample size as a limitation that may reduce accuracy. Sequencing and analysis were restricted to the TCR beta chain. Persistent patients shared more public clonotypes among themselves (more than 2,500) than newly diagnosed patients did (approximately 970).

CDR1 and CDR2 were assigned from the germline V gene as SGDLS and YYNGEE. V ends up 1 base short and J 5 bases short, with an unmatched junction base count of 2. Including the terminal cysteine and phenylalanine, the CDR3 comprises 15 residues. CDR3 DNA only is kept here, 45 bases in frame from base 1. The library was generated by multiplex PCR. TCRdb records Illumina HiSeq 4000 as the sequencer. TCR beta libraries were built with iRepertoire HTBI primers and Arm-PCR amplification of CDR3 regions. Gel purification was performed on PCR products prior to sequencing. On the study's bioinformatics: A total of around 66 TRBV and 14 TRBJ segments were identified across samples and were used for gene usage analysis of CDR3 amino acid clonotypes. COPE and FqMerger were used to merge the filtered high-quality paired reads into contigs. BLAST was used to align contigs to the IMGT TRBV, TRBD and TRBJ reference genes, and CDR3 was defined following IMGT. Highly expanded clones were defined as clonotypes with a frequency above 0.1%. Shannon entropy served as the measure of repertoire diversity, while the Gini coefficient captured V-J evenness. A clonotype was considered public if more than one individual shared it. Starting from the raw public reads, TCRdb applied fastp trimming at Q25, assembled clones with MiXCR and retained in-frame beta chains. Each CDR3 protein gets just one entry, which takes the most common genes and DNA from the rows behind it. The V and J calls here are based on TCRdb, not the publication. For this sample the table gives over 350,000 distinct CDR3 sequences, of which roughly 20% were detected only once. The ten largest account for around 20% of the sample.

Recombination connected TRBV9 to TRBJ2-2; 10 bases in the junction line up with TRBD2. Sequencing was performed on peripheral blood mononuclear cells (PBMCs), taken when the disease was refractory, from a patient treated with antithyroid drugs. This TCR came from a female donor with Graves disease. CDR3 protein: CASSVSGRVTGELFF. The sequence in DNA is TGTGCCAGCAGCGTAAGCGGGAGGGTTACCGGGGAGCTGTTTTTT.